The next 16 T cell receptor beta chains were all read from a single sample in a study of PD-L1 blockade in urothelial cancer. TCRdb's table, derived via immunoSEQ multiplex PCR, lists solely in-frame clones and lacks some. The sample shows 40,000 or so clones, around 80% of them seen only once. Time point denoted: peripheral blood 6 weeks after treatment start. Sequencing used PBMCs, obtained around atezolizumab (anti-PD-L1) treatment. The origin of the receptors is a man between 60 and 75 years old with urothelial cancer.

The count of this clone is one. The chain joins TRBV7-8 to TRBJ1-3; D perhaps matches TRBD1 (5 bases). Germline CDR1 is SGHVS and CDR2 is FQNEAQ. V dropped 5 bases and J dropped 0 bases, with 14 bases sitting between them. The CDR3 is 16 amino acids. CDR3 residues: CASSPNRQNSGNTIYF. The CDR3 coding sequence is TGTGCCAGCAGCCCGAATCGACAGAACTCTGGAAACACCATATATTTT.

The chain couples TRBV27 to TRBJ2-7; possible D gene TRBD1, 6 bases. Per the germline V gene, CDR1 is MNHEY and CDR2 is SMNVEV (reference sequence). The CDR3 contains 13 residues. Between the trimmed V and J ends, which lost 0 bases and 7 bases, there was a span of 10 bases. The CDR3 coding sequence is TGTGCCAGCAGTTTATCGCGGACAGCAGAGCAGTACTTC. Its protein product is CASSLSRTAEQYF.

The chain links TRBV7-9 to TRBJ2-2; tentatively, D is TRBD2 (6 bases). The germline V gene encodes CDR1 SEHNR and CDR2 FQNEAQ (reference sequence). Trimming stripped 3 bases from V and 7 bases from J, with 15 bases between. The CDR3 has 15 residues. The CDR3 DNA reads TGTGCCAGCAGCTTCGTGGACGGGGAGGACGGGGAGCTGTTTTTT. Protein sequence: CASSFVDGEDGELFF.

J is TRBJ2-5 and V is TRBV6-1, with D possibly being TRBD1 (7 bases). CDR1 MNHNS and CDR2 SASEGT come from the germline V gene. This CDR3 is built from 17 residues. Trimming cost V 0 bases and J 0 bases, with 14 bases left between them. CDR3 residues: CASSEAPPGGYQETQYF. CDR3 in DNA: TGTGCCAGCAGTGAAGCCCCCCCAGGGGGGTACCAAGAGACCCAGTACTTC.

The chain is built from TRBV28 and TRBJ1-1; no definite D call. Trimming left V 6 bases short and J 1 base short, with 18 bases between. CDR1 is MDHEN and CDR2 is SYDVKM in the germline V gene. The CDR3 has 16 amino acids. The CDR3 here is CASSLTGFGSNTEAFF. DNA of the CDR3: TGTGCCAGCAGCCTCACCGGTTTTGGTTCGAACACTGAAGCTTTCTTT.

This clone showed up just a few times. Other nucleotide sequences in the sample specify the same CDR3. CDR3 DNA sequence: TGCGCCAGCAGCCAAGGATGGACTAGCGGAGAGACCCAGTACTTC. The encoded protein is CASSQGWTSGETQYF. This chain joins TRBV4-1 and TRBJ2-5, with 10 bases aligning to TRBD2. The CDR3 consists of 15 residues. CDR1 MGHRA and CDR2 YSYEKL come from the germline V gene. Trimming removed 1 base from V and 4 bases from J; junction bases left unmatched: 3.

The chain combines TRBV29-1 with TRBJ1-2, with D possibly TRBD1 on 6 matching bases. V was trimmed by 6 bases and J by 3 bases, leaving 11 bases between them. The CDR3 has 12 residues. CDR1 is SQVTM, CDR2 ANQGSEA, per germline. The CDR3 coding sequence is TGCAGCGTACTACAGGGAGACTATGGCTACACCTTC. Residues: CSVLQGDYGYTF.

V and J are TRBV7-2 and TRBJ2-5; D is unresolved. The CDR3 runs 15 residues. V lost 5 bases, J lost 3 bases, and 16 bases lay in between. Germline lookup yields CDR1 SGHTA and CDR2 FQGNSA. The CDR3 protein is CASSPRGRREETQYF. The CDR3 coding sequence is TGTGCCAGCAGCCCCCGAGGTAGACGGGAAGAGACCCAGTACTTC.

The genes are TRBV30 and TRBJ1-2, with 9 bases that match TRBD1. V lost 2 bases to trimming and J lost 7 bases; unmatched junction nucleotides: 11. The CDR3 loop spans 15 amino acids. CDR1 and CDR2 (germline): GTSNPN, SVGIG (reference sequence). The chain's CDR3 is CAWSHPPGTGSGYTF. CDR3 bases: TGTGCCTGGAGTCACCCCCCCGGGACAGGGTCTGGCTACACCTTC.

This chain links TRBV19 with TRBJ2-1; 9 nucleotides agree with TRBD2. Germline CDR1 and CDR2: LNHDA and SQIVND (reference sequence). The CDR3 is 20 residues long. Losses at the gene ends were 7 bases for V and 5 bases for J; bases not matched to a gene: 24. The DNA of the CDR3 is TGTGCCAGTACCCCAGCCGGGGTCGGACTAGCGACTGGTATTAACAATGAGCAGTTCTTC. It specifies CASTPAGVGLATGINNEQFF.

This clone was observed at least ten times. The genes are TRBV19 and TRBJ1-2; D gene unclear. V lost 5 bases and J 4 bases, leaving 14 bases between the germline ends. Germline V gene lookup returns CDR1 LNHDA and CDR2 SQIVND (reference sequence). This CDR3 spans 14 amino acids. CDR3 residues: CASSPGRGFYGYTF. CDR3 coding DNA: TGTGCCAGTAGTCCTGGGCGTGGTTTCTATGGCTACACCTTC.

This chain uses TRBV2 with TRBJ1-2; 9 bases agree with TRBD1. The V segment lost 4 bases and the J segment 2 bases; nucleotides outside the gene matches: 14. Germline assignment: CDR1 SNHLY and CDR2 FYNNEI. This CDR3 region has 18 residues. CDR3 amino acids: CASSVFRDREEGNYGYTF. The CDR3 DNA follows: TGTGCCAGCAGTGTATTCCGGGACAGGGAGGAGGGCAACTATGGCTACACCTTC.

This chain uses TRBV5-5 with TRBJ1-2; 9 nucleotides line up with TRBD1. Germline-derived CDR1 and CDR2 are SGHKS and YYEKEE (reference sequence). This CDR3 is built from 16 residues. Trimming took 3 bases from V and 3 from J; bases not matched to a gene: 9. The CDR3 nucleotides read TGTGCCAGCAGCTCCGGGACAGGGATACTTTACTATGGCTACACCTTC. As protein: CASSSGTGILYYGYTF.

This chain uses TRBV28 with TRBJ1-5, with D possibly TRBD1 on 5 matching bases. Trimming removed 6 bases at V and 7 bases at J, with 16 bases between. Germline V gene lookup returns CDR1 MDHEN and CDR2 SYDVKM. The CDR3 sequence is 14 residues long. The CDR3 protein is CASSLGHPKQPQHF. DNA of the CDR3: TGTGCCAGCAGCCTCGGACACCCGAAACAGCCCCAGCATTTT.

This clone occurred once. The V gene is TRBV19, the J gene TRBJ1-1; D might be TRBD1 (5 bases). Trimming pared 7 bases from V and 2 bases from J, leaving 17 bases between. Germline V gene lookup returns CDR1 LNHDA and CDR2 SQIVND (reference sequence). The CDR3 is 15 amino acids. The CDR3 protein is CASNPRGTSNTEAFF. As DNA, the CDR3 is TGTGCCAGTAACCCGCGGGGGACCTCAAACACTGAAGCTTTCTTT.

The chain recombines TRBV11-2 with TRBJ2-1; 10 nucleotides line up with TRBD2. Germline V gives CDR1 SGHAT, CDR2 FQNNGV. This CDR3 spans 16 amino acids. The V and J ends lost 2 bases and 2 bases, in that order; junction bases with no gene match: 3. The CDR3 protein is CASSLRLAGAYNEQFF. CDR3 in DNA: TGTGCCAGCAGCTTACGGCTAGCGGGGGCCTACAATGAGCAGTTCTTC.